This TCR beta chain was identified during a study of shared clonotypes between healthy human individuals. Broader study findings: Naive subsets typically showed greater estimated richness than memory subsets.

CD45RO-negative CD8 cells positively selected for CCR7 made up the naive population, which excluded terminally differentiated effector memory CD45RA+ cells. The data were produced by immunoSEQ multiplex PCR, yet TCRdb's version contains in-frame clones alone and is incomplete. The sample holds around 2.1 million clones, roughly 91% seen once. As regards this clone: Its antigen is unknown.

Germline CDR1 reads LGHNA; CDR2 reads YSLEER. This CDR3 has 16 amino acids. J was trimmed by 6 bases and V by 1 base; bases with no gene match: 10. The V call is TRBV4-3, the J call TRBJ1-2; TRBD1 agrees at 8 bases. Sequencing was performed on naive CD8+ T cells from PBMCs. The clonotype was recovered from a man between 18 and 35 years old in good health. Some clones in this sample may be carry-over from other donors' samples. CDR3 sequence reads: CASSQGTGLTFHGYTF. CDR3 coding DNA: TGCGCCAGCAGCCAAGGGACAGGGTTGACCTTTCATGGCTACACCTTC.